Below, 23 T cell receptor beta chains from the same sample are listed, as sequenced in a study of shared clonotypes between healthy human individuals. Naive CD8 cells comprised CD45RO-negative, CCR7-positively selected cells, excluding terminally differentiated effector memory CD45RA+ cells. Libraries were prepared by immunoSEQ multiplex PCR; TCRdb keeps only in-frame clonotypes and omits some of them. The data contain roughly 2.1 million clones, just over 90% of them singletons. The sequenced sample consisted of naive CD8+ T cells from PBMCs. All receptors come from a man between 18 and 29 years old in good health. Some clones in this sample may be carry-over from other donors' samples.

In its sample, this clone was seen once. For the CDR3, the DNA is TGTGCCAGCAGTTTGACCACTAGCGCAGATACGCAGTATTTT. Translating it yields CASSLTTSADTQYF. The chain combines TRBV27 with TRBJ2-3, with 7 bases matching TRBD2. The germline gives CDR1 MNHEY, CDR2 SMNVEV (reference sequence). This CDR3 comprises 14 residues. Trimming at V came to 3 bases and at J to 4 bases, leaving 4 bases not matched to a gene.

The rearrangement uses TRBV5-1 and TRBJ2-3; TRBD1 aligns across 10 bases. Germline assignment: CDR1 SGHRS and CDR2 YFSETQ. Trimming removed 0 bases from V and 2 bases from J; junction bases left unmatched: 3. The CDR3 is made up of 16 amino acids. CDR3 nucleotide sequence: TGCGCCAGCAGCTTGGCGGGACAGGGGCCCACAGATACGCAGTATTTT. Translating gives CASSLAGQGPTDTQYF.

This CDR3 reads CASSPRGAGGPLNEQYF. In DNA, the CDR3 is TGCGCCAGCAGCCCCCGAGGAGCGGGAGGGCCTCTCAACGAGCAGTACTTC. The genes are TRBV4-1 and TRBJ2-7; 10 bases fit TRBD2. Germline trimming cut 4 bases from V and 5 bases from J; bases unmatched to any gene: 14. Germline V gives CDR1 MGHRA, CDR2 YSYEKL. The CDR3 is made up of 17 amino acids.

The rearrangement joins TRBV9 to TRBJ1-1; D is perhaps TRBD1 (6 bases). CDR3 length equals 16 residues. Trimming removed 0 bases at V and 4 bases at J, with 16 bases between. CDR1 and CDR2 from the germline V gene are SGDLS and YYNGEE. In DNA, the CDR3 is TGTGCCAGCAGCGTAGCGGGGGGGCGCGGAAGCACTGAAGCTTTCTTT. Residues: CASSVAGGRGSTEAFF.

CDR3 nucleotide sequence: TGTGCCAGCAGCCGATCAGAGGGAAACACCATATATTTT. Translation gives CASSRSEGNTIYF. The chain couples TRBV7-6 to TRBJ1-3; D is unclear. The CDR3 covers 13 residues. CDR1 is SGHVS and CDR2 is FNYEAQ in the germline V gene. The V and J ends lost 5 bases and 4 bases respectively, with 9 bases between them.

The J gene is TRBJ2-1, the V gene TRBV7-6; TRBD2 aligns across 7 bases. Germline V lookup: CDR1 SGHVS, CDR2 FNYEAQ. The ends lost 5 bases at V and 8 bases at J; junction bases unmatched: 12. CDR3 length equals 15 residues. The CDR3 bases are TGTGCCAGCAGCCCATTGGCGGGAGTTGGTGATGAGCAGTTCTTC. It translates to CASSPLAGVGDEQFF.

The V call is TRBV6-5, the J call TRBJ2-7, with D perhaps given as TRBD1 or TRBD2 (5 bases each). The CDR3 consists of 15 residues. In germline, CDR1 is MNHEY, CDR2 SVGAGI. The V end lost 5 bases, the J end lost 4 bases, and 18 bases lay between the germline ends. CDR3: CASSTRDGTEYEQYF. CDR3 in DNA: TGTGCCAGCAGTACTAGGGACGGTACGGAGTACGAGCAGTACTTC.

The chain employs TRBV27 and TRBJ1-1; maybe TRBD1 (5 bases). Trimming stripped 4 bases from V and 0 bases from J, with 18 bases between. The CDR3 is 17 residues long. Germline loops: CDR1 MNHEY, CDR2 SMNVEV (reference sequence). Here the CDR3 reads CASSSGGGWGMNTEAFF. CDR3 nucleotide sequence: TGTGCCAGCAGTTCGGGGGGGGGATGGGGGATGAACACTGAAGCTTTCTTT.

V is TRBV28 and J is TRBJ2-3; the match to TRBD2 covers 9 bases. The germline gives CDR1 MDHEN, CDR2 SYDVKM. With V trimmed by 6 bases and J by 4 bases, 11 bases remained unmatched. The CDR3 contains 16 residues. The CDR3 reads CASRDGLAGLADTQYF. The CDR3 nucleotides are TGTGCCAGCAGGGATGGTCTAGCGGGATTGGCAGATACGCAGTATTTT.

V and J are TRBV2 and TRBJ1-2; D is perhaps TRBD1 (6 bases). V lost 0 bases, J lost 6 bases, and 20 bases lay in between. This CDR3 spans 17 amino acids. Germline V gene lookup returns CDR1 SNHLY and CDR2 FYNNEI. The CDR3 is CASSEASGTGRFHGYTF. The DNA of the CDR3 is TGTGCCAGCAGTGAAGCTTCCGGAACAGGGAGGTTCCATGGCTACACCTTC.

The V call is TRBV7-6, the J call TRBJ2-4; 8 positions agree with TRBD2. Germline assignment: CDR1 SGHVS and CDR2 FNYEAQ. This CDR3 has 16 amino acids. V was clipped by 3 bases and J by 5 bases; unmatched bases: 9. The CDR3 here is CASSLGVSGGQNIQYF. DNA for the CDR3: TGTGCCAGCAGCTTGGGCGTGAGCGGGGGCCAAAACATTCAGTACTTC. The variable domain in full, completed from reference TRBV7-6 and TRBJ2-4, reads GAGVSQSPRYKVTKRGQDVALRCDPISGHVSLYWYRQALGQGPEFLTYFNYEAQQDKSGLPNDRFSAERPEGSISTLTIQRTEQRDSAMYRCASSLGVSGGQNIQYFGAGTRLSVL.

The chain joins TRBV9 to TRBJ2-7; a weak D match, TRBD1 (6 bases). Deletions cut 3 bases from V and 5 bases from J, with 12 bases between. The CDR3 spans 13 residues. Germline values: CDR1 SGDLS, CDR2 YYNGEE. The CDR3 DNA reads as TGTGCCAGCAGCGCACTACAGGGCCACGAGCAGTACTTC. It encodes CASSALQGHEQYF. The full variable domain, its missing parts supplied by reference TRBV9 and TRBJ2-7, is DSGVTQTPKHLITATGQRVTLRCSPRSGDLSVYWYQQSLDQGLQFLIQYYNGEERAKGNILERFSAQQFPDLHSELNLSSLELGDSALYFCASSALQGHEQYFGPGTRLTVT.

The rearrangement joins TRBV19 to TRBJ2-1; no clear D gene. The CDR3 runs 13 residues. Trimming removed 5 bases from V and 8 bases from J, with 13 bases in between. Germline assignment: CDR1 LNHDA and CDR2 SQIVND (reference sequence). This CDR3 is CASSYRLHDEQFF. DNA for the CDR3: TGTGCCAGTAGTTATCGTTTACACGATGAGCAGTTCTTC.

The rearrangement joins TRBV10-3 to TRBJ1-3; TRBD1 matches 11 bases. Germline V gene sequence: CDR1 ENHRY, CDR2 SYGVKD. The CDR3 extends over 15 amino acids. J gave up 7 bases and V 8 bases, and 10 bases lay outside the gene matches. In DNA form, the CDR3 reads TGTGCCATCCACGGACAGGGGGCTCACCAGAACACCATATATTTT. Its protein product is CAIHGQGAHQNTIYF.

This clone was detected only once. The sample contains more than one DNA sequence encoding this CDR3. The V call is TRBV28, the J call TRBJ1-1; D gene uncertain. The CDR3 is 13 amino acids. With 3 bases removed from V and 0 bases from J, the gap between germline ends came to 5 bases. Germline assignment: CDR1 MDHEN and CDR2 SYDVKM. Here the CDR3 DNA reads TGTGCCAGCAGTTTTGCGTTGAACACTGAAGCTTTCTTT. It yields the protein CASSFALNTEAFF.

This clone came up a few times. V and J are TRBV18 and TRBJ2-2; 10 nucleotides align to TRBD1. Unmatched junction bases numbered 13, after V lost 4 bases and J lost 5 bases. From germline, CDR1 is KGHSH and CDR2 LQKENI. CDR3 length equals 18 residues. The CDR3 DNA is TGTGCCAGCTCACGGAGACAGGGGGCCACTGCATGGACCGGGGAGCTGTTTTTT. As protein: CASSRRQGATAWTGELFF.

The count of this clone is one. The V and J genes are TRBV30 and TRBJ2-7; 7 bases map to TRBD1. After removal of 5 bases from V and 2 bases from J, the junction contained 6 bases not matched to a gene. The CDR3 totals 13 residues. The germline V gene encodes CDR1 GTSNPN and CDR2 SVGIG (reference sequence). CDR3 loop: CAWGTALTYEQYF. CDR3 bases: TGTGCCTGGGGGACAGCGTTAACCTACGAGCAGTACTTC.

The chain combines TRBV7-9 with TRBJ2-2, with TRBD2 matching 13 bases. V was pared by 2 bases and J by 6 bases, with 9 bases of the junction left unmatched. The CDR3 is 18 residues long. Germline CDR1 reads SEHNR; CDR2 reads FQNEAQ (reference sequence). CDR3 sequence reads: CASSLSPGTSGIPGELFF. CDR3 DNA: TGTGCCAGCAGCTTATCCCCTGGGACTAGCGGGATTCCCGGGGAGCTGTTTTTT.

This chain joins TRBV2 and TRBJ2-5; D perhaps matches TRBD2 (6 bases). From germline, CDR1 is SNHLY and CDR2 FYNNEI. V was clipped by 7 bases and J by 5 bases, with 20 bases between them. The CDR3 covers 15 residues. CDR3: CASTLWASAGETQYF. DNA for the CDR3: TGTGCCAGCACCCTCTGGGCTAGCGCTGGGGAGACCCAGTACTTC.

This clone was detected only once. The chain recombines TRBV4-1 with TRBJ2-5, with D perhaps TRBD1 (6 bases). V was trimmed by 0 bases and J by 2 bases, leaving 13 bases between them. The CDR3 extends over 16 amino acids. Germline loops: CDR1 MGHRA, CDR2 YSYEKL. The CDR3 sequence is CASSQEEAGVQETQYF. The CDR3 DNA reads as TGCGCCAGCAGCCAAGAAGAGGCAGGGGTTCAAGAGACCCAGTACTTC.

The chain's CDR3 is CSVTAGSDTQYF. DNA of the CDR3: TGCAGCGTTACGGCAGGGTCAGATACGCAGTATTTT. The genes are TRBV29-1 and TRBJ2-3; tentative D call: TRBD1 (5 bases). V lost 5 bases, J lost 4 bases, and 10 bases lay in between. The CDR3 is made up of 12 amino acids. The germline V gene encodes CDR1 SQVTM and CDR2 ANQGSEA.

The chain is built from TRBV10-2 and TRBJ2-7; TRBD2 aligns across 8 bases. Germline V gene data show CDR1 as WSHSY and CDR2 as SAAADI. With 4 bases clipped from V and 4 bases from J, the junction kept 12 bases outside the gene matches. The CDR3 is made up of 16 amino acids. This CDR3 is CASSGATSARPYEQYF. As DNA, the CDR3 is TGCGCCAGCAGTGGGGCGACTAGCGCCAGACCTTACGAGCAGTACTTC.

The table lists this clone with a few counts. Written as DNA, the CDR3 is TGTGCCAGCGAAGGTGAGGCCGGGACAGAAGCTTTCTTT. It yields the protein CASEGEAGTEAFF. The chain combines TRBV5-4 with TRBJ1-1; tentative D call: TRBD1 (6 bases). Trimming cost V 7 bases and J 8 bases, with 18 bases left between them. CDR1 is SGHNT, CDR2 YYREEE, per germline (reference sequence). This CDR3 spans 13 amino acids. Supplemented by reference TRBV5-4 and TRBJ1-1, the full variable domain reads ETGVTQSPTHLIKTRGQQVTLRCSSQSGHNTVSWYQQALGQGPQFIFQYYREEENGRGNFPPRFSGLQFPNYSSELNVNALELDDSALYLCASEGEAGTEAFFGQGTRLTVV.